Below are 14 T cell receptor beta chains sequenced from a single sample in a study of blood T cell repertoires in COVID-19. The repertoire was sequenced with immunoSEQ multiplex PCR; TCRdb's copy has only in-frame clones and lacks some. The sample carries some 200,000 clones, 88% recorded once. Material: peripheral blood. The source is a man in his forties with active or convalescent COVID-19.

The CDR3 DNA follows: TGTGCCAGCAAACAGACAAATAGCAATCAGCCCCAGCATTTT. It is translated as CASKQTNSNQPQHF. The rearrangement links TRBV2 to TRBJ1-5; D is unresolved. CDR3 size: 14 residues. CDR1 SNHLY and CDR2 FYNNEI come from the germline V gene. Trimming took off 7 bases at V and 0 bases at J, with 10 bases between the two ends.

V is TRBV7-3 and J is TRBJ2-7; D perhaps matches TRBD1 (7 bases). Trimming pared 2 bases from V and 0 bases from J, leaving 20 bases between. CDR1 is SGHTA, CDR2 FQGTGA, per germline. The CDR3 loop spans 18 amino acids. As DNA, the CDR3 is TGTGCCAGCAGCTTACGCGGGACAGCCGACCACTACTCCTACGAGCAGTACTTC. Protein: CASSLRGTADHYSYEQYF.

The V call is TRBV9, the J call TRBJ2-2; the D gene is possibly TRBD1 (7 bases). Germline CDR1 and CDR2: SGDLS and YYNGEE. The CDR3 loop spans 13 amino acids. Trimming removed 7 bases at V and 7 bases at J, with 14 bases between. CDR3 coding DNA: TGTGCCAGCGCCGGAGGGGGCTTCGGGGAGCTGTTTTTT. It specifies CASAGGGFGELFF. The full variable domain, with the rest looked up from reference TRBV9 and TRBJ2-2, is DSGVTQTPKHLITATGQRVTLRCSPRSGDLSVYWYQQSLDQGLQFLIQYYNGEERAKGNILERFSAQQFPDLHSELNLSSLELGDSALYFCASAGGGFGELFFGEGSRLTVL.

The CDR3 DNA sequence: TGTGCCAGCAGAGCAGCGGGGGGGCCCGGCGGGGAGCTGTTTTTT. Translating gives CASRAAGGPGGELFF. This sequence joins TRBV7-9 and TRBJ2-2, with 10 bases lining up with TRBD2. The germline gives CDR1 SEHNR, CDR2 FQNEAQ (reference sequence). V shed 6 bases, J shed 7 bases, and the junction held 8 bases outside the gene matches. The CDR3 covers 15 residues.

This clone was seen just once. V gene TRBV5-1 combines with J gene TRBJ2-3, with 8 bases identical to TRBD2. V trimming: 5 bases; J trimming: 1 base; junction bases outside the gene matches: 9. Germline CDR1 SGHRS, CDR2 YFSETQ. CDR3 size: 16 residues. The CDR3 protein is CASRPIPGLGTDTQYF. In DNA, the CDR3 is TGCGCCAGCAGACCTATTCCGGGACTAGGCACAGATACGCAGTATTTT.

The chain joins TRBV3-1 (or the pseudogene TRBV3-2) to TRBJ1-4; D is perhaps TRBD1 (6 bases). CDR3 length: 16 residues. From germline, CDR1 is LGHDT and CDR2 YNNKEL (reference sequence). Trimming shortened V by 1 base and J by 7 bases, and 16 bases separated the two germline ends. Here the CDR3 DNA reads TGTGCCAGCAGCCAAGGCCGAGGGACACTTAGTGAAAAACTGTTTTTT. Residues: CASSQGRGTLSEKLFF.

The chain uses TRBV7-2 and TRBJ1-6; D not certain. The germline V gene has CDR1 SGHTA and CDR2 FQGNSA. The V end was cut by 0 bases, the J end by 7 bases, with 16 bases between. The CDR3 is made up of 17 amino acids. The CDR3: CASSLAFRRASNSPLHF. The CDR3 DNA reads as TGTGCCAGCAGCTTAGCGTTTCGGAGAGCGTCGAATTCACCCCTCCACTTT.

CDR3 in amino acids: CASRLGSGNTIYF. The CDR3 nucleotides are TGTGCCAGCAGACTTGGTTCTGGAAACACCATATATTTT. This chain joins TRBV7-9 and TRBJ1-3; D gene unclear. V was cut by 6 bases and J by 1 base, with 7 bases left in between. The germline gives CDR1 SEHNR, CDR2 FQNEAQ (reference sequence). This CDR3 contains 13 residues.

V is TRBV5-1 and J is TRBJ1-4, with TRBD1 matching 10 bases. The V gene's germline CDR1 is SGHRS and CDR2 YFSETQ. Losses at the gene ends were 4 bases for V and 4 bases for J; bases not matched to a gene: 7. There are 16 residues in the CDR3. DNA of the CDR3: TGCGCCAGCAGCGCCGGACAGGGGGTGGGTAATGAAAAACTGTTTTTT. This sequence encodes CASSAGQGVGNEKLFF.

Here the CDR3 reads CSVLVIGEKLFF. DNA for the CDR3: TGCAGCGTTCTTGTTATCGGTGAAAAACTGTTTTTT. J is TRBJ1-4 and V is TRBV29-1, with D unclear. The CDR3 loop spans 12 amino acids. V dropped 5 bases and J dropped 7 bases, with 11 bases sitting between them. Germline assignment: CDR1 SQVTM and CDR2 ANQGSEA.

V usage is TRBV5-1 and J usage is TRBJ1-2, with D possibly matching TRBD1 (5 bases). The length of the CDR3 is 13 residues. Germline loops: CDR1 SGHRS, CDR2 YFSETQ. Trimming pared 3 bases from V and 3 bases from J, leaving 9 bases between. CDR3 sequence: CASSSQGDYGYTF. The CDR3 DNA is TGCGCCAGCAGCTCACAAGGGGACTATGGCTACACCTTC. The variable domain in full, completed from reference TRBV5-1 and TRBJ1-2, reads KAGVTQTPRYLIKTRGQQVTLSCSPISGHRSVSWYQQTPGQGLQFLFEYFSETQRNKGNFPGRFSGRQFSNSRSEMNVSTLELGDSALYLCASSSQGDYGYTFGSGTRLTVV.

This clone was found once. The chain carries TRBV29-1 and TRBJ2-5; 8 positions match TRBD1. Germline V gene sequence: CDR1 SQVTM, CDR2 ANQGSEA. The trim removed 5 bases at V and 5 bases at J, leaving 7 bases unmatched. This CDR3 is 13 amino acids long. In DNA form, the CDR3 reads TGCAGCGTTATCTCAGGGGGCGGGGAGACCCAGTACTTC. Amino acids: CSVISGGGETQYF.

The CDR3 loop reads CASSLDRRDTGELFF. As DNA, the CDR3 is TGTGCCAGCAGCTTAGACAGGAGAGACACCGGGGAGCTGTTTTTT. This chain connects TRBV7-9 to TRBJ2-2, with D possibly TRBD1 on 5 matching bases. V lost 1 base and J 3 bases, leaving 9 bases between the germline ends. The CDR3 contains 15 residues. Germline V gives CDR1 SEHNR, CDR2 FQNEAQ (reference sequence).

V and J are TRBV5-1 and TRBJ2-7, with 13 nucleotides matching TRBD2. The CDR3 extends over 15 amino acids. Germline loops: CDR1 SGHRS, CDR2 YFSETQ. The J segment lost 3 bases and the V segment lost 4 bases, leaving 4 bases of the junction unmatched. The CDR3, as DNA: TGCGCCAGCAGCCGGGGGACTAGCGGGGACTACGAGCAGTACTTC. Its protein product is CASSRGTSGDYEQYF.